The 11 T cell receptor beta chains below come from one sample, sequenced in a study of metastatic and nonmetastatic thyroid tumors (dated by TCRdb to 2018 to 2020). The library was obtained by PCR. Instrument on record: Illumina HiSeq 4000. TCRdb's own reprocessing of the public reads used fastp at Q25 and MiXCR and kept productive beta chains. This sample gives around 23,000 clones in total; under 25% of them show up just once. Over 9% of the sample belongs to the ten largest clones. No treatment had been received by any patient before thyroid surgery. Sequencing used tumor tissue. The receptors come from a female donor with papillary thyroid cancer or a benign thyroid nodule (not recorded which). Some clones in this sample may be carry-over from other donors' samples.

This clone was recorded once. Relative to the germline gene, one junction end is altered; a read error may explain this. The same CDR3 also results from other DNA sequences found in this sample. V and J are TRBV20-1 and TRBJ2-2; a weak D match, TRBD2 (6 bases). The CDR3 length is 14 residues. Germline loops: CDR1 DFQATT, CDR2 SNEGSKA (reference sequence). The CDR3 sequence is CSARGQDQRGELFF. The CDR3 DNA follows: TGCAGTGCTAGAGGGCAGGACCAGCGCGGGGAGCTTTTTTTT.

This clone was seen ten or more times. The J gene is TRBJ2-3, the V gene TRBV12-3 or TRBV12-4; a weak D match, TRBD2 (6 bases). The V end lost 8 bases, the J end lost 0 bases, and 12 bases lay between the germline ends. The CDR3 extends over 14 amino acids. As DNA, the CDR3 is TGTGCCAGCCTCCGGGACTCTAGCACAGATACGCAGTATTTT. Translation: CASLRDSSTDTQYF.

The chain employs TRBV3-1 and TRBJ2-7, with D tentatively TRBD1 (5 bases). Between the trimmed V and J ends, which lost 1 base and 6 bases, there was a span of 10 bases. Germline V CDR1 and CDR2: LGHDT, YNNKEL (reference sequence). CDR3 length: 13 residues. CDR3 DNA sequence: TGTGCCAGCAGCCAAGTTCAGGGCTCCGAGCAGTACTTC. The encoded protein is CASSQVQGSEQYF.

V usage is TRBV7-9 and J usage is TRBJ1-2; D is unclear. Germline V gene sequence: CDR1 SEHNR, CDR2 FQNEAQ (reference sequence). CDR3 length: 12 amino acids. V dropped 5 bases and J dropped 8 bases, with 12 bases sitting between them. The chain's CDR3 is CASSPNLGGYTF. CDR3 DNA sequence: TGTGCCAGCAGCCCAAACTTGGGGGGCTACACCTTC.

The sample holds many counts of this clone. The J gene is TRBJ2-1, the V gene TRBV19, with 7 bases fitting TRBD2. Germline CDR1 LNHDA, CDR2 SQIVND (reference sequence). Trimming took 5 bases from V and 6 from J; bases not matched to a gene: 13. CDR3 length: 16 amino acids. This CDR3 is CASSSPQAGSRNEQFF. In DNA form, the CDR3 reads TGTGCCAGTAGTTCACCCCAAGCGGGATCCCGCAATGAGCAGTTCTTC.

The DNA for the CDR3 is TGTGCCAGCAGACCGGGACTAGGGACCTACAATGAGCAGTTCTTC. Residues: CASRPGLGTYNEQFF. V usage is TRBV6-1 and J usage is TRBJ2-1; 8 nucleotides line up with TRBD2. CDR1 is MNHNS, CDR2 SASEGT, per germline. J lost 2 bases, V lost 6 bases, and 6 bases had no gene match. The CDR3 contains 15 residues.

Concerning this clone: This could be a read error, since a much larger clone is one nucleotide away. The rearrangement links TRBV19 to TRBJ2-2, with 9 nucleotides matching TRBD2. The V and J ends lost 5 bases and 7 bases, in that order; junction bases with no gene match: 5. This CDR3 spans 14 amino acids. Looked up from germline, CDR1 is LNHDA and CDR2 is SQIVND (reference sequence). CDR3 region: CASSCASGDGELFF. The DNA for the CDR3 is TGTGCCAGTAGTTGTGCTAGCGGGGACGGGGAGCTGTTTTTT. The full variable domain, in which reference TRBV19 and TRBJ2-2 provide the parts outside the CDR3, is DGGITQSPKYLFRKEGQNVTLSCEQNLNHDAMYWYRQDPGQGLRLIYYSQIVNDFQKGDIAEGYSVSREKKESFPLTVTSAQKNPTAFYLCASSCASGDGELFFGEGSRLTVL.

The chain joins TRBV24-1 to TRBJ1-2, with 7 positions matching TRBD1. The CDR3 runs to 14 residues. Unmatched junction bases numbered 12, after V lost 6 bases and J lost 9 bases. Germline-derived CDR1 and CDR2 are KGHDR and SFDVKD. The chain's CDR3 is CATSSDRDSACYTF. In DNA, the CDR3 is TGTGCCACCAGTTCAGACAGGGATTCTGCTTGCTACACCTTC.

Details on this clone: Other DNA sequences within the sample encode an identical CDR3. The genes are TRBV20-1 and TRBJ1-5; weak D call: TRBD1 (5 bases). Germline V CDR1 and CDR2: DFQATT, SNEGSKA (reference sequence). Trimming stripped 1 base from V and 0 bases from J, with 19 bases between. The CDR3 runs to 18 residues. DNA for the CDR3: TGCAGTGCTAGAGTGGCAGGGCGGCAGAGAAATAGCAATCAGCCCCAGCATTTT. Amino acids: CSARVAGRQRNSNQPQHF.

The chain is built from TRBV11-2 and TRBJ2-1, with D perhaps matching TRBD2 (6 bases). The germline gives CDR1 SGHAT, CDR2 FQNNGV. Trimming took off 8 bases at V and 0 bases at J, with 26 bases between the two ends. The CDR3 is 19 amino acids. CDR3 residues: CASGSSSTLAPSSYNEQFF. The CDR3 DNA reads TGTGCCAGCGGCTCGAGCTCTACTCTAGCGCCTAGCTCCTACAATGAGCAGTTCTTC.

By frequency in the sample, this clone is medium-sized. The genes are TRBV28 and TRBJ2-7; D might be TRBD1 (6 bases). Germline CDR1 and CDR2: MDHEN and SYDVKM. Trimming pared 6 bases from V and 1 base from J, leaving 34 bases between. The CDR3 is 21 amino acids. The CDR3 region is CASRTLKTIQGDPDRSYEQYF. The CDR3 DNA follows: TGTGCCAGCAGAACACTAAAAACCATACAGGGTGACCCAGACAGGTCCTACGAGCAGTACTTC.